These 17 T cell receptor beta chains came from one sample sequenced in a study of blood T cell repertoires in COVID-19. The data were produced by immunoSEQ multiplex PCR, yet TCRdb's version contains in-frame clones alone and is incomplete. The sample consists of roughly 49,000 clones, about four fifths of them appearing once. Sequenced input: peripheral blood. The origin of the receptors is a man aged 45-60 years with acute or convalescent COVID-19.

The rearrangement uses TRBV19 and TRBJ2-5; D possibly corresponds to TRBD1 (5 bases). The CDR3 has 13 amino acids. CDR1 and CDR2 from the germline V gene are LNHDA and SQIVND (reference sequence). The germline V and J ends were trimmed by 5 bases and 3 bases, with 10 bases remaining between them. The CDR3 here is CASSVRREETQYF. In nucleotides, the CDR3 is TGTGCCAGTAGTGTTCGCAGGGAAGAGACCCAGTACTTC.

The V call is TRBV19, the J call TRBJ2-3; D is possibly TRBD1 (5 bases). CDR1 is LNHDA, CDR2 SQIVND, per germline (reference sequence). V shed 4 bases and J shed 2 bases, with 13 bases lying between them. The CDR3 extends over 15 amino acids. The CDR3 DNA is TGTGCCAGTAGTACTCTAGTGGGGCTCACAGATACGCAGTATTTT. Amino acids: CASSTLVGLTDTQYF.

The chain joins TRBV3-1 (or the pseudogene TRBV3-2) to TRBJ2-7; the D is unclear. Looked up from germline, CDR1 is LGHDT and CDR2 is YNNKEL (reference sequence). The CDR3 consists of 12 residues. Trimming left V 0 bases short and J 3 bases short, with 3 bases between. CDR3 sequence (DNA): TGTGCCAGCAGCCAAGATCGCTACGAGCAGTACTTC. Translation gives CASSQDRYEQYF.

This chain uses TRBV3-1 (or the pseudogene TRBV3-2) with TRBJ1-2; 8 bases line up with TRBD1. The CDR3 totals 14 residues. CDR1 LGHDT and CDR2 YNNKEL come from the germline V gene (reference sequence). V shed 3 bases, J shed 8 bases, and the junction held 8 bases outside the gene matches. CDR3 in amino acids: CASSQSDRGKGYTF. The CDR3 bases are TGTGCCAGCAGCCAGTCTGACAGGGGTAAAGGCTACACCTTC.

This clone was counted between two and nine times. The chain recombines TRBV6-6 with TRBJ2-4; the D is unclear. Trimming pared 7 bases from V and 8 bases from J, leaving 15 bases between. The germline V gene encodes CDR1 MNHNY and CDR2 SVGAGI (reference sequence). The CDR3 sequence is 13 residues long. CDR3 region: CASTFLGVDIQYF. CDR3 coding DNA: TGTGCCAGCACCTTCCTCGGAGTGGACATTCAGTACTTC.

The chain recombines TRBV7-2 with TRBJ1-2; no clear D gene. Germline V gene data show CDR1 as SGHTA and CDR2 as FQGNSA. V dropped 0 bases and J dropped 3 bases, with 8 bases sitting between them. The CDR3 has 14 residues. CDR3 coding DNA: TGTGCCAGCAGCTTAGCTGAGGGTTACTATGGCTACACCTTC. Encoded protein: CASSLAEGYYGYTF. Supplemented by reference TRBV7-2 and TRBJ1-2, the full variable domain reads GAGVSQSPSNKVTEKGKDVELRCDPISGHTALYWYRQSLGQGLEFLIYFQGNSAPDKSGLPSDRFSAERTGGSVSTLTIQRTQQEDSAVYLCASSLAEGYYGYTFGSGTRLTVV.

V and J are TRBV3-1 (or the pseudogene TRBV3-2) and TRBJ2-5; 12 bases are shared with TRBD2. Unmatched junction bases numbered 5, after V lost 0 bases and J lost 0 bases. The CDR3 extends over 18 amino acids. Germline CDR1 and CDR2: LGHDT and YNNKEL (reference sequence). The CDR3 bases are TGTGCCAGCAGCCAAGATCTGACTAGCGGGGGATACCAAGAGACCCAGTACTTC. Its translation: CASSQDLTSGGYQETQYF.

This rearrangement joins TRBV5-1 to TRBJ2-4; D perhaps matches TRBD2 (6 bases). The germline V and J ends were trimmed by 0 bases and 2 bases, with 9 bases remaining between them. The CDR3 length is 15 residues. CDR1 is SGHRS, CDR2 YFSETQ, per germline. The CDR3 is CASSLAGGTKNIQYF. The CDR3 DNA sequence: TGCGCCAGCAGCTTGGCCGGCGGGACCAAAAACATTCAGTACTTC.

This chain joins TRBV27 and TRBJ2-5; a weak D match, TRBD2 (5 bases). The CDR3 spans 14 residues. The germline V and J ends were trimmed by 6 bases and 4 bases, with 15 bases remaining between them. Germline CDR1 MNHEY, CDR2 SMNVEV (reference sequence). CDR3 nucleotide sequence: TGTGCCAGCAGCCCAACTAGTCATTCAGAGACCCAGTACTTC. Amino acids: CASSPTSHSETQYF.

The V call is TRBV6-2 or TRBV6-3, the J call TRBJ2-7; D might be TRBD1 (6 bases). The germline V and J ends were trimmed by 6 bases and 1 base, with 22 bases remaining between them. CDR3 length equals 17 residues. CDR1 and CDR2 (germline): MNHEY, SVGEGT. CDR3 protein: CASSQTLVDRRSYEQYF. The CDR3 DNA follows: TGTGCCAGCAGCCAGACGTTGGTGGACAGAAGATCCTACGAGCAGTACTTC.

CDR3 region: CASSHQTGTNEKLFF. In nucleotides, the CDR3 is TGCGCCAGCAGCCACCAGACAGGCACCAATGAAAAACTGTTTTTT. J is TRBJ1-4 and V is TRBV4-1; possibly TRBD1 for D (6 bases). V was shortened by 3 bases and J by 5 bases, with 13 bases between the two germline ends. CDR1 is MGHRA and CDR2 is YSYEKL in the germline V gene. This CDR3 region has 15 residues.

This rearrangement joins TRBV7-9 to TRBJ2-5, with TRBD2 matching 7 bases. With V trimmed by 4 bases and J by 0 bases, 8 bases remained unmatched. The germline gives CDR1 SEHNR, CDR2 FQNEAQ (reference sequence). This CDR3 is built from 16 residues. The CDR3 sequence is CASSSGRGRYQETQYF. For the CDR3, the DNA is TGTGCCAGCAGCTCCGGGCGGGGGAGGTACCAAGAGACCCAGTACTTC.

The chain recombines TRBV3-1 (or the pseudogene TRBV3-2) with TRBJ2-7, with D unclear. The germline V gene has CDR1 LGHDT and CDR2 YNNKEL (reference sequence). V was shortened by 3 bases and J by 6 bases, with 9 bases between the two germline ends. The CDR3 sequence is 12 residues long. Here the CDR3 reads CASSQFPSEQYF. Written as DNA, the CDR3 is TGTGCCAGCAGCCAGTTCCCCTCCGAGCAGTACTTC.

The rearrangement links TRBV7-9 to TRBJ2-7, with 7 bases fitting TRBD1. Trimming at V came to 6 bases and at J to 1 base, leaving 12 bases not matched to a gene. There are 16 residues in the CDR3. CDR1 and CDR2 (germline): SEHNR, FQNEAQ (reference sequence). The CDR3 protein is CASRPPGTAVSYEQYF. CDR3 sequence (DNA): TGTGCCAGCAGGCCTCCCGGGACAGCGGTTTCCTACGAGCAGTACTTC.

This chain connects TRBV28 to TRBJ2-5; 8 bases agree with TRBD2. Germline lookup yields CDR1 MDHEN and CDR2 SYDVKM. The length of the CDR3 is 15 residues. J lost 3 bases, V lost 6 bases, and 9 bases had no gene match. CDR3 bases: TGTGCCAGCAGCCGCTATAGCGGGAAGGAAGAGACCCAGTACTTC. Its translation: CASSRYSGKEETQYF.

CDR3 residues: CASSTSGGVLDTQYF. CDR3 coding DNA: TGTGCCAGTAGTACCAGCGGGGGAGTGTTAGATACGCAGTATTTT. The genes are TRBV19 and TRBJ2-3; TRBD2 matches 8 bases. Per germline, CDR1 LNHDA and CDR2 SQIVND (reference sequence). The junction had 8 bases not matched to a gene; V was cut back by 4 bases and J by 5 bases. This CDR3 comprises 15 residues. Together with reference TRBV19 and TRBJ2-3, the CDR3 gives the full variable domain: DGGITQSPKYLFRKEGQNVTLSCEQNLNHDAMYWYRQDPGQGLRLIYYSQIVNDFQKGDIAEGYSVSREKKESFPLTVTSAQKNPTAFYLCASSTSGGVLDTQYFGPGTRLTVL.

This sequence joins TRBV5-5 and TRBJ1-2; 9 bases match TRBD1. CDR1 and CDR2 from the germline V gene are SGHKS and YYEKEE (reference sequence). Trimming at V came to 4 bases and at J to 4 bases, leaving 5 bases not matched to a gene. The CDR3 sequence is 14 residues long. The CDR3 reads CASSKGQGTYGYTF. CDR3 DNA sequence: TGTGCCAGCAGCAAGGGACAGGGTACCTATGGCTACACCTTC. The variable domain in full, with the rest retrieved from reference TRBV5-5 and TRBJ1-2, is DAGVTQSPTHLIKTRGQQVTLRCSPISGHKSVSWYQQVLGQGPQFIFQYYEKEERGRGNFPDRFSARQFPNYSSELNVNALLLGDSALYLCASSKGQGTYGYTFGSGTRLTVV.